This TCR beta chain was found in a study of cytomegalovirus exposure and HLA in healthy donors. General observations from the study: Available immune exposure information covered CMV serostatus only. Later analysis identified some 16,000 TCR beta sequences associated with HLA alleles, using a false discovery rate threshold of 0.05.

A multiplex PCR was run with 60 Vbeta primers and 13 Jbeta primers. Data came from immunoSEQ multiplex PCR; TCRdb stores just in-frame clones and leaves some out. Counted here are about 150,000 clones, over 75% occurring once; the ten biggest clones make up approximately 6%. Remarks on this clone: Its antigen is still unknown.

Whereas donors were nominally healthy upon sampling, unrecorded immune exposures were probable. Germline CDR1 SGDLS, CDR2 YYNGEE. The junction had 6 bases not matched to a gene; V was cut back by 2 bases and J by 5 bases. The CDR3 has 14 residues. The chain combines TRBV9 with TRBJ2-5; TRBD2 matches at 7 bases. Sequences were obtained from PBMCs. This sequence was found in a young man in good health and CMV-seropositive. The CDR3, as DNA: TGTGCCAGCAGCGTTGGGGGGGAGGGCGAGACCCAGTACTTC. Its translation is CASSVGGEGETQYF.